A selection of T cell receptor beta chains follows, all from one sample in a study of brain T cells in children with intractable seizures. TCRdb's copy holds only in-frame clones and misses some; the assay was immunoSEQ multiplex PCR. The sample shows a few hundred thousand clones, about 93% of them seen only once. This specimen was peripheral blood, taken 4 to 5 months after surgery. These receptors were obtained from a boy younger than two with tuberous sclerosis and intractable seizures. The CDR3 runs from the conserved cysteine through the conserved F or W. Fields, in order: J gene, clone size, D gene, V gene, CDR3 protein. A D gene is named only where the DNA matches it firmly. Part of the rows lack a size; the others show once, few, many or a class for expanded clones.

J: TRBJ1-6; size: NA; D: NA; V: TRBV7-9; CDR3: CASSRFAGQKNGNLPLHF
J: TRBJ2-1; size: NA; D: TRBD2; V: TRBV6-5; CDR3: CASSYIKLAGVDEQFF
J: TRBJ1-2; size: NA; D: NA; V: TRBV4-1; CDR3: CASSQEGYWVYGYTF
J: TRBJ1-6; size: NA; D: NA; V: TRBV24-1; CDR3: CATSDGPGGPLHF
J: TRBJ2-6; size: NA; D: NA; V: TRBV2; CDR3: CASRAQTGASGANVLTF
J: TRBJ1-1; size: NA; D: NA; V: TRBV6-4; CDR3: CASSDSGGTEAFF
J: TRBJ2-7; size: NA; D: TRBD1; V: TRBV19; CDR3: CASRRQGVLADEQYF
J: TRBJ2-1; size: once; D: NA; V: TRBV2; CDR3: CASSRQDNEQFF
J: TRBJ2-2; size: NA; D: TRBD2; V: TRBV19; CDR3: CASSTPGTSPTGELFF
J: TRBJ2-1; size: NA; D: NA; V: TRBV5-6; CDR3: CASSQQTSGMGEQFF
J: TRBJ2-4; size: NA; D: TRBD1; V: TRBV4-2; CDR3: CASSQGQGAIQYF
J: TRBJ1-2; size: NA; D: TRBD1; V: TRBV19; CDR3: CASSIGGQAASKRGYTF
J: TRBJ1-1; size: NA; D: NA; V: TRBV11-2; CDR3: CASSLLNTEAFF
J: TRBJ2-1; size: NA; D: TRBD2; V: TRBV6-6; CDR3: CASSSSGGVYNEQFF
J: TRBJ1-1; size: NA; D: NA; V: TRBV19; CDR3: CASSMGMNTEAFF
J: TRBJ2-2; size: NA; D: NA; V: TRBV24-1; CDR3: CATSDLPVNTGELFF
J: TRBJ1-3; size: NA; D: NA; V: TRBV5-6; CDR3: CASSLTKGNTIYF
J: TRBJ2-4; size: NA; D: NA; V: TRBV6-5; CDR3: CASNPTKNIQYF
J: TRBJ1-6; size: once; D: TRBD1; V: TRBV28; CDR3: CASSYYRGGNSPLHF
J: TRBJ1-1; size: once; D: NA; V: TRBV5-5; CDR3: CASSPPQANTEAFF
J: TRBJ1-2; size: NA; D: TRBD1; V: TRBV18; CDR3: CASSPEGRGNYGYTF
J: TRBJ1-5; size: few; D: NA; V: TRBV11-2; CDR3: CASSSDWESGPQHF
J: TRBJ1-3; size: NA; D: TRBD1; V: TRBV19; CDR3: CASSPNGQGPYSGNTIYF
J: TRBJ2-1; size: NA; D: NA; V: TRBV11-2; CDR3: CASSPGVGRRARLGQFF
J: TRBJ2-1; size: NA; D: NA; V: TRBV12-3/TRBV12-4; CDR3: CASSQEFYNEQFF
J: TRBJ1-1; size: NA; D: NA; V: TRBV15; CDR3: CATSRDLVRGAPNTEAFF
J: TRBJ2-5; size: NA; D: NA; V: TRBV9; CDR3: CASSRAAEETQYF
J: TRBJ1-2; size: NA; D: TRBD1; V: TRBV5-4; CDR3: CATTTGTDGYTF
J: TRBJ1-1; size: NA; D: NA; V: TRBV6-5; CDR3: CASSFGYAEAEAFF
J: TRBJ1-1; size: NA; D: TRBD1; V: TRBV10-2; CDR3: CAIGQALAEAFF
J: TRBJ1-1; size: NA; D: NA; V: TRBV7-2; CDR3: CASSADWGPLNTEAFF
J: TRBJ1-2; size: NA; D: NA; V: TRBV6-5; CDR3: CASTPGRGNYGYTF
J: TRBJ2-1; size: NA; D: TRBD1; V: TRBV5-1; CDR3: CASSLMGQSNEQFF
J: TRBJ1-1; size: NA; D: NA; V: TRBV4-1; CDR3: CASSQPQVDTEAFF
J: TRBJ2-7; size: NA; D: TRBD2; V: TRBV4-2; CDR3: CASSPTGLAYEQYF
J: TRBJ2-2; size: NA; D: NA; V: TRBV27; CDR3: CASSIWGVNTGELFF
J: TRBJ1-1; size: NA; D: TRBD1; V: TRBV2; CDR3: CASRADRVITEAFF
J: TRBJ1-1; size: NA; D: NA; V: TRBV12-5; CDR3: CASGLGVYDTEAFF